Listed here are 30 T cell receptor beta chains from one sample, sequenced in a study of cytomegalovirus exposure and HLA in healthy donors. The PCR was carried out with 60 Vbeta primers and 13 Jbeta primers. Generated by immunoSEQ multiplex PCR, the TCRdb table keeps only in-frame clones and is missing some. The data hold around 96,000 clones, with around four fifths observed a single time. Source material: PBMCs. These receptors came from a man aged 30 to 45 in good health and CMV-seropositive.

The CDR3 DNA sequence: TGTGCCAGCAGCTGGGGGCTCAGCTCCTACGAGCAGTACTTC. This translates into CASSWGLSSYEQYF. The gene calls are TRBV5-4 and TRBJ2-5; D possibly corresponds to TRBD1 (6 bases). Matching the DNA end better, TRBJ2-7 makes the J call doubtful. There are 14 residues in the CDR3. The germline V gene has CDR1 SGHNT and CDR2 YYREEE (reference sequence).

The V gene is TRBV13, the J gene TRBJ2-3, with 7 bases matching TRBD1. V was clipped by 3 bases and J by 0 bases; unmatched bases: 3. Germline V gene data show CDR1 as PRHDT and CDR2 as FYEKMQ (reference sequence). The CDR3 is 15 residues long. CDR3 loop: CASSFRDRSTDTQYF. Here the CDR3 DNA reads TGTGCCAGCAGCTTCCGGGACAGAAGCACAGATACGCAGTATTTT.

The chain joins TRBV13 to TRBJ2-2; 10 bases are a match to TRBD2. Germline V gene lookup returns CDR1 PRHDT and CDR2 FYEKMQ (reference sequence). J was trimmed by 1 base and V by 5 bases; bases with no gene match: 4. The CDR3 has 16 amino acids. The CDR3 sequence: CASSPRLAGNTGELFF. The CDR3 coding sequence is TGTGCCAGCAGCCCGAGACTAGCGGGGAACACCGGGGAGCTGTTTTTT.

The V and J genes are TRBV14 and TRBJ1-2; TRBD1 might be the D (5 bases). From germline, CDR1 is SGHDN and CDR2 FVKESK. The CDR3 contains 11 residues. Trimming removed 3 bases from V and 7 bases from J, with 6 bases in between. In nucleotides, the CDR3 is TGTGCCAGCAGCCATAGGGGTGGCTACACCTTC. It is translated as CASSHRGGYTF.

V is TRBV7-2 and J is TRBJ1-5; D might be TRBD1 (5 bases). V gave up 3 bases and J gave up 4 bases, with 10 bases separating them. The CDR3 length is 14 residues. Per the germline V gene, CDR1 is SGHTA and CDR2 is FQGNSA. CDR3 sequence (DNA): TGTGCCAGCAGCTTCGCGACAGTTAATCAGCCCCAGCATTTT. This codes for CASSFATVNQPQHF.

The J gene is TRBJ2-3, the V gene TRBV9, with 12 nucleotides matching TRBD2. V shed 4 bases, J shed 1 base, and the junction held 4 bases outside the gene matches. Looked up from germline, CDR1 is SGDLS and CDR2 is YYNGEE. The CDR3 runs 16 residues. CDR3 residues: CASSTRTSGGTDTQYF. Written as DNA, the CDR3 is TGTGCCAGCAGCACCCGGACTAGCGGGGGCACAGATACGCAGTATTTT.

The gene calls are TRBV7-8 and TRBJ2-5, with no clear D. Gene TRBJ2-7 matches the end of the DNA better, so the J call may be wrong. Germline V gene data show CDR1 as SGHVS and CDR2 as FQNEAQ. This CDR3 contains 15 residues. In DNA, the CDR3 is TGTGCCAGCAGCTTAGCCCAGACCCTGAACTACGAGCAGTACTTC. This encodes CASSLAQTLNYEQYF.

The chain combines TRBV19 with TRBJ1-2; tentative D call: TRBD1 (5 bases). Trimming removed 2 bases from V and 5 bases from J, with 15 bases in between. Germline CDR1 is LNHDA and CDR2 is SQIVND (reference sequence). This CDR3 is built from 15 residues. CDR3 bases: TGTGCCAGTAGTATACCAGGGAAGGTTCTTTATGGCTACACCTTC. Protein: CASSIPGKVLYGYTF.

The J gene is TRBJ2-5, the V gene TRBV6-6; 8 bases are a match to TRBD2. Germline V gene lookup returns CDR1 MNHNY and CDR2 SVGAGI (reference sequence). The CDR3 runs to 14 residues. The junction had 9 bases not matched to a gene; V was cut back by 7 bases and J by 5 bases. This chain's CDR3 is CASINGGAGETQYF. The CDR3 region has the DNA TGTGCCAGCATTAACGGGGGGGCCGGTGAGACCCAGTACTTC.

This clone was recorded a few times. V gene TRBV7-6 combines with J gene TRBJ2-3, with 8 nucleotides matching TRBD2. The length of the CDR3 is 17 residues. Germline assignment: CDR1 SGHVS and CDR2 FNYEAQ. Trimming at V came to 0 bases and at J to 2 bases, leaving 7 bases not matched to a gene. CDR3 residues: CASSLALRGVNTDTQYF. The CDR3, as DNA: TGTGCCAGCAGCTTAGCTTTGCGGGGGGTGAACACAGATACGCAGTATTTT.

The chain uses TRBV11-1 and TRBJ1-4, with a possible D match to TRBD1 (5 bases). Germline-derived CDR1 and CDR2 are SGHAT and FQDESV (reference sequence). Trimming took 5 bases from V and 5 from J, leaving 15 bases between them. The CDR3 contains 15 residues. CDR3 DNA: TGTGCCAGCAGCAACACGATGGCAGGGAATGAAAAACTGTTTTTT. It yields the protein CASSNTMAGNEKLFF. Complete variable domain (other parts from reference TRBV11-1 and TRBJ1-4): EAEVAQSPRYKITEKSQAVAFWCDPISGHATLYWYRQILGQGPELLVQFQDESVVDDSQLPKDRFSAERLKGVDSTLKIQPAELGDSAMYLCASSNTMAGNEKLFFGSGTQLSVL.

This clone showed up just a few times. This chain joins TRBV5-1 and TRBJ1-1; D possibly corresponds to TRBD1 (5 bases). V gave up 1 base and J gave up 2 bases, with 6 bases separating them. Germline lookup yields CDR1 SGHRS and CDR2 YFSETQ. The CDR3 has 13 amino acids. As DNA, the CDR3 is TGCGCCAGCAGCTTGACAGGTAACACTGAAGCTTTCTTT. It translates to CASSLTGNTEAFF.

The chain joins TRBV2 to TRBJ1-6, with 9 bases that match TRBD1. Germline CDR1 is SNHLY and CDR2 is FYNNEI. Trimming took 7 bases from V and 8 from J; bases not matched to a gene: 6. This CDR3 is built from 14 residues. The CDR3 here is CASNRQGGDSPLHF. CDR3 sequence (DNA): TGTGCCAGCAACCGACAGGGGGGGGATTCACCCCTCCACTTT.

A few counts support this clone. This rearrangement joins TRBV6-1 to TRBJ1-1, with D perhaps TRBD1 (6 bases). The V end lost 2 bases, the J end lost 5 bases, and 15 bases lay between the germline ends. Germline V gene lookup returns CDR1 MNHNS and CDR2 SASEGT. The CDR3 loop spans 15 amino acids. The CDR3 region is CASSEWEGVRTEAFF. The CDR3 DNA follows: TGTGCCAGCAGTGAATGGGAGGGGGTGAGAACTGAAGCTTTCTTT.

This sequence joins TRBV19 and TRBJ1-6; TRBD1 matches 9 bases. The V gene's germline CDR1 is LNHDA and CDR2 SQIVND (reference sequence). With V trimmed by 7 bases and J by 7 bases, 5 bases remained unmatched. CDR3 size: 14 residues. In DNA, the CDR3 is TGTGCCAGTAAACAGGGGGCGCCGAATTCACCCCTCCACTTT. The encoded protein is CASKQGAPNSPLHF.

The chain combines TRBV4-3 with TRBJ2-7, with D perhaps TRBD1 (6 bases). The CDR3 length is 17 residues. Per germline, CDR1 LGHNA and CDR2 YSLEER. Trimming pared 0 bases from V and 2 bases from J, leaving 17 bases between. The CDR3 DNA reads as TGCGCCAGCAGCCAAGATTTCGGGCAGGGGATGACCTACGAGCAGTACTTC. Protein product: CASSQDFGQGMTYEQYF.

V gene TRBV18 combines with J gene TRBJ2-7, with 9 bases that match TRBD1. With 3 bases clipped from V and 0 bases from J, the junction kept 6 bases outside the gene matches. CDR1 is KGHSH, CDR2 LQKENI, per germline. The CDR3 consists of 16 residues. The CDR3, as DNA: TGTGCCAGCTCACCTTCAGCGGGACAGGGCTCCTACGAGCAGTACTTC. Protein sequence: CASSPSAGQGSYEQYF. Full variable domain (outside the CDR3, taken from reference TRBV18 and TRBJ2-7): NAGVMQNPRHLVRRRGQEARLRCSPMKGHSHVYWYRQLPEEGLKFMVYLQKENIIDESGMPKERFSAEFPKEGPSILRIQQVVRGDSAAYFCASSPSAGQGSYEQYFGPGTRLTVT.

The rearrangement uses TRBV5-1 and TRBJ2-5, with 8 bases aligning to TRBD1. V trimming: 3 bases; J trimming: 2 bases; junction bases outside the gene matches: 6. Germline loops: CDR1 SGHRS, CDR2 YFSETQ. This CDR3 region has 15 residues. The CDR3 coding sequence is TGCGCCAGCAGCTCGGGACAGGCCGTTCAAGAGACCCAGTACTTC. Protein sequence: CASSSGQAVQETQYF.

This clone was recorded once. This chain joins TRBV28 and TRBJ1-5, with 11 bases aligning to TRBD1. There are 15 residues in the CDR3. Germline V CDR1 and CDR2: MDHEN, SYDVKM. The V gene end was trimmed by 5 bases and the J gene end by 6 bases; junction bases not matched to a gene: 6. The CDR3, as DNA: TGTGCCAGCAGTGCCCCGGACAGGGGGCTTCAGCCCCAGCATTTT. Residues: CASSAPDRGLQPQHF.

CDR3 nucleotide sequence: TGCGCCAGCAGCTTGGGAGGATATGGAGAGGGTCTCCTCCACTTT. Its protein is CASSLGGYGEGLLHF. The chain is built from TRBV5-1 and TRBJ1-6; D remains unclear. V was shortened by 0 bases and J by 15 bases, with 19 bases between the two germline ends. CDR1 and CDR2 from the germline V gene are SGHRS and YFSETQ. There are 15 residues in the CDR3. Full variable domain (remainder filled in from reference TRBV5-1 and TRBJ1-6): KAGVTQTPRYLIKTRGQQVTLSCSPISGHRSVSWYQQTPGQGLQFLFEYFSETQRNKGNFPGRFSGRQFSNSRSEMNVSTLELGDSALYLCASSLGGYGEGLLHFGNGTRLTVT.

The chain uses TRBV5-6 and TRBJ1-2; D perhaps matches TRBD1 (6 bases). This CDR3 comprises 12 residues. Germline V gives CDR1 SGHDT, CDR2 YYEEEE. With 5 bases removed from V and 8 bases from J, the gap between germline ends came to 13 bases. As DNA, the CDR3 is TGTGCCAGCAGAAAAGGACAGCTGGGCTACACCTTC. Encoded protein: CASRKGQLGYTF.

The V call is TRBV5-1, the J call TRBJ2-7; 7 bases fit TRBD1. The germline V gene has CDR1 SGHRS and CDR2 YFSETQ. This CDR3 has 19 amino acids. Trimming took 3 bases from V and 3 from J; bases not matched to a gene: 21. The CDR3 DNA is TGCGCCAGCAGCTCCATCCTTAGGGGAACAGGGTCAGGGGGCTACGAGCAGTACTTC. Amino acid sequence: CASSSILRGTGSGGYEQYF.

The chain employs TRBV19 and TRBJ1-4; D is unresolved. The CDR3 contains 11 residues. Trimming cost V 2 bases and J 8 bases, with 3 bases left between them. CDR1 is LNHDA and CDR2 is SQIVND in the germline V gene (reference sequence). CDR3 DNA: TGTGCCAGTAGTATACAGGAAAAACTGTTTTTT. Its translation: CASSIQEKLFF.

The gene calls are TRBV19 and TRBJ1-5, with a weak D call TRBD1 (6 bases). Trimming removed 11 bases from V and 3 bases from J, with 17 bases in between. There are 14 residues in the CDR3. Germline CDR1 is LNHDA and CDR2 is SQIVND (reference sequence). The CDR3 DNA reads TGTGCCGGAGCGTCGGGACACGTCAATCAGCCCCAGCATTTT. Residues: CAGASGHVNQPQHF.

The genes are TRBV27 and TRBJ1-4; D ambiguous. Germline CDR1 is MNHEY and CDR2 is SMNVEV (reference sequence). The length of the CDR3 is 15 residues. V was shortened by 3 bases and J by 3 bases, with 11 bases between the two germline ends. CDR3 in amino acids: CASSFSAGPNEKLFF. In DNA, the CDR3 is TGTGCCAGCAGTTTTTCGGCAGGCCCTAATGAAAAACTGTTTTTT.

The V and J genes are TRBV4-1 and TRBJ2-7, with 13 nucleotides matching TRBD2. Per the germline V gene, CDR1 is MGHRA and CDR2 is YSYEKL. This CDR3 contains 16 residues. With V trimmed by 5 bases and J by 4 bases, 8 bases remained unmatched. CDR3 in amino acids: CASSSTPGLAGYEQYF. CDR3 nucleotides: TGCGCCAGCAGCTCCACGCCGGGACTAGCGGGGTACGAGCAGTACTTC.

This sequence joins TRBV19 and TRBJ2-2; 7 bases align to TRBD1. This CDR3 is built from 17 residues. J lost 4 bases, V lost 3 bases, and 11 bases had no gene match. Germline CDR1 and CDR2: LNHDA and SQIVND (reference sequence). As DNA, the CDR3 is TGTGCCAGTAGTATCCAGGGACAGACCTTTCCCACCGGGGAGCTGTTTTTT. It specifies CASSIQGQTFPTGELFF.

This clone was counted many times. The chain carries TRBV15 and TRBJ1-1; no reliable D call. V shed 3 bases and J shed 1 base, with 12 bases lying between them. The CDR3 extends over 15 amino acids. From germline, CDR1 is LNHNV and CDR2 YYDKDF (reference sequence). CDR3 DNA: TGTGCCACCAGCAGCCCGCCGGTTCAGAACACTGAAGCTTTCTTT. Protein product: CATSSPPVQNTEAFF.

This clone was detected only once. The V gene is TRBV5-1, the J gene TRBJ2-7, with TRBD1 identical over 7 bases. The V segment lost 6 bases and the J segment 1 base; nucleotides outside the gene matches: 7. This CDR3 spans 14 amino acids. CDR1 and CDR2 (germline): SGHRS, YFSETQ. The DNA of the CDR3 is TGCGCCAGCAACACAGGGGTTGGGTCCTACGAGCAGTACTTC. Protein: CASNTGVGSYEQYF.

A note on this clone: Sequence at one end of the junction differs from germline and may be a read error. CDR3 in amino acids: CASSFWTGGYTEALF. CDR3 bases: TGTGCCAGCAGCTTTTGGACAGGGGGGTACACTGAAGCTCTCTTT. The chain carries TRBV5-8 and TRBJ1-1, with 10 bases fitting TRBD1. Per the germline V gene, CDR1 is SGHTS and CDR2 is YDEGEE. CDR3 length equals 15 residues.